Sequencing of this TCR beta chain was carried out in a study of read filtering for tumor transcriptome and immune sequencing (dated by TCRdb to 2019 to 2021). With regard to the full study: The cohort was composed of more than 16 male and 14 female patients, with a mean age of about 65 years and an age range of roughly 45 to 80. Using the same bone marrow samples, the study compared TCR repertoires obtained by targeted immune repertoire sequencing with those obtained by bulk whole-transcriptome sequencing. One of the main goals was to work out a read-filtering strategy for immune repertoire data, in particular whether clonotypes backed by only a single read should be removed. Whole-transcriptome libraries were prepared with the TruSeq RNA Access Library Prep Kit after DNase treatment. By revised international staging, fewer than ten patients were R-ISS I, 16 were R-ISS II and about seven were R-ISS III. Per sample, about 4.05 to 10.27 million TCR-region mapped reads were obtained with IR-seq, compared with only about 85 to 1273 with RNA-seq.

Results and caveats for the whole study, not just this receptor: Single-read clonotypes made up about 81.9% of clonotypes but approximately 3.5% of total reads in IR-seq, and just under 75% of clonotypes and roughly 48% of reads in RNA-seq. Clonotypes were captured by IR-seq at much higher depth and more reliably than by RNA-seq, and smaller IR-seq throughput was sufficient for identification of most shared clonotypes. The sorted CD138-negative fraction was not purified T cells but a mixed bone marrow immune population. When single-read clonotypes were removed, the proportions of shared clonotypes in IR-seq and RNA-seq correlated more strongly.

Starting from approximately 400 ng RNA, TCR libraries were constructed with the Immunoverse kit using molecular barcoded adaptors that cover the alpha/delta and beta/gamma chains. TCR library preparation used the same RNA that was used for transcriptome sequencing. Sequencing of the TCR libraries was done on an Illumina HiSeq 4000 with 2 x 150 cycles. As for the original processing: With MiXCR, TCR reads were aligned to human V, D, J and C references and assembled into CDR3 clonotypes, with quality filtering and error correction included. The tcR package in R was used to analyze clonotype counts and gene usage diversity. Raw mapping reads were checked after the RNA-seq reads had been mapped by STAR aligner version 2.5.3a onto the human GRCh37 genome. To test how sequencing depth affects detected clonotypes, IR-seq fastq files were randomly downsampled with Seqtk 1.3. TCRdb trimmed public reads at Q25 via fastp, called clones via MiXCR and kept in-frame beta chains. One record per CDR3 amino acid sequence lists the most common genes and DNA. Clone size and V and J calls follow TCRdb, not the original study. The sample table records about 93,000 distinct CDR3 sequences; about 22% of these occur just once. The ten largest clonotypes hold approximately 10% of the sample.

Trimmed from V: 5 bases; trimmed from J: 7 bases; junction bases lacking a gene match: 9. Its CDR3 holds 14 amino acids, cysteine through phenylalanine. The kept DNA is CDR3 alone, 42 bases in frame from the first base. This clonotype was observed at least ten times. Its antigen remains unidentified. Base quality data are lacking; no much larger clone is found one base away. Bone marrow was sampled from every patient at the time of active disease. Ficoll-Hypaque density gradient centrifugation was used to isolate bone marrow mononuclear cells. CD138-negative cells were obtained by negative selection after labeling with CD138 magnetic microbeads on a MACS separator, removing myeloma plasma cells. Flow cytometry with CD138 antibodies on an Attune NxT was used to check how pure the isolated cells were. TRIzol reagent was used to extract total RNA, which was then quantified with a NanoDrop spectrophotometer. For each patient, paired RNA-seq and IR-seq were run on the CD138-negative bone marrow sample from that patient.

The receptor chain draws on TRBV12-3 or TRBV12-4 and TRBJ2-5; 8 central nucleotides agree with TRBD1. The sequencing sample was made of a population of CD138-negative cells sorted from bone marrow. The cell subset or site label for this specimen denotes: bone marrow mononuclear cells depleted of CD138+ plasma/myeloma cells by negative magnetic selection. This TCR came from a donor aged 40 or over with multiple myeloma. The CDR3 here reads CASSAGQGVGTQYF. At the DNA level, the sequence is TGTGCCAGCAGTGCCGGACAGGGAGTGGGGACCCAGTACTTC.